A selection of T cell receptor beta chains follows, all from one sample in a study of CD8 T cells in ankylosing spondylitis. TCRdb reprocessed the 5' RACE reads via MiXCR and lists one record per CDR3 protein. The sample records about 540,000 distinct CDR3 sequences, about 13% being singletons. Sequenced input: blood, either unsorted or a sorted T cell fraction (not recorded which). The source of these receptors is a male donor with ankylosing spondylitis. Both conserved end residues are part of each CDR3. D genes are given only for firm matches. Some rows have no size entry. The others give once, few or many, or a class for an expanded clone.

d_call	cdr3_length	clone_size	v_call	j_call	cdr3_nt	cdr3_aa
.	14	.	TRBV29-1	TRBJ1-1	TGCAGCGTTGCCCCGGACTACTTAGAACCTGAAGCTTTCTTT	CSVAPDYLEPEAFF
.	12	.	TRBV29-1	TRBJ2-7	TGCAGCGTTGGGGGGAACTCCTACGAGCAGTACTTC	CSVGGNSYEQYF
.	13	many	TRBV5-6	TRBJ2-7	TGTGCCAGCAGCTTGTGGACGGCGAGGGAGCAGTACTTC	CASSLWTAREQYF
.	14	few	TRBV5-1	TRBJ1-2	TGCGCCAGCAGCTTCAATACAGTAAACTATGGCTACACCTTC	CASSFNTVNYGYTF
TRBD2	18	.	TRBV20-1	TRBJ2-1	TGCAGTGCTAGAGGCACCGGGGGGCGGGGGGCCAACTACAATGAGCAGTTCTTC	CSARGTGGRGANYNEQFF
.	16	.	TRBV20-1	TRBJ2-2	TGCAGTGCTAGAGATCTTCGGACCGAGAACACCGGGGAGCTGTTTTTT	CSARDLRTENTGELFF
TRBD1	14	.	TRBV7-2	TRBJ1-1	TGTGCCAGCATCGTTACGGACAGGGGCACTGAAGCTTTCTTT	CASIVTDRGTEAFF
.	13	many	TRBV3-1	TRBJ1-4	TGTGCCAGCAGCCGAAGCGGGACGGAAACACTGTTTTTT	CASSRSGTETLFF
TRBD1	16	.	TRBV6-1	TRBJ2-6	TGTGCCAGCAGTAAGGGACAGAACTCTGGGGCCAACGTCCTGACTTTC	CASSKGQNSGANVLTF
TRBD1	15	few	TRBV6-1	TRBJ2-3	TGTGCCAGCAGGTCGGGACAGGGAGGGACAGATACGCAGTATTTT	CASRSGQGGTDTQYF
TRBD2	14	.	TRBV2	TRBJ2-7	TGTGCCAGCAGAGAGCGGGGACGAGGGGAGGAGCAGTACTTC	CASRERGRGEEQYF
TRBD1	12	few	TRBV20-1	TRBJ2-7	TGCAGTGCTCGGGACAGAAGGGGTGAGCAGTACTTC	CSARDRRGEQYF
.	13	few	TRBV12-3/TRBV12-4	TRBJ2-7	TGTGCCAGCAGTTTAGGACTCTCCTACGAGCAGTACTTC	CASSLGLSYEQYF
.	15	.	TRBV20-1	TRBJ2-7	TGCAGTGCTAGAGATATCCGGGCCGGGTCCTACGAGCAGTACTTC	CSARDIRAGSYEQYF
.	8	few	TRBV11-2	TRBJ2-1	TGTGCCAGTTTAAAGCAGTTCTTC	CASLKQFF
TRBD2	15	few	TRBV20-1	TRBJ2-3	TGCAGTGCCCCCAAACTAGCGAGACGCACAGATACGCAGTATTTT	CSAPKLARRTDTQYF
TRBD1	15	few	TRBV7-8	TRBJ2-1	TGTGCCAGCAGCGATGACAGGGGCTGGGACAATGAGCAGTTCTTC	CASSDDRGWDNEQFF
TRBD2	13	.	TRBV7-2	TRBJ2-1	TGTGCCAGCCGCCCTGCTAGCGGCAATGAGCAGTTCTTC	CASRPASGNEQFF
TRBD2	13	many	TRBV5-1	TRBJ2-1	TGCGCCAGCAGCTTGTGGGGGGGTAATGAGCAGTTCTTC	CASSLWGGNEQFF
.	15	.	TRBV29-1	TRBJ2-1	TGCAGCGTTGAAAGAGGGGTGGGAGCCGGCAATGAGCAGTTCTTC	CSVERGVGAGNEQFF
TRBD1	15	few	TRBV24-1	TRBJ2-7	TGTGCCACCAGTGACCCTCGTTCAGGGGGATACGAGCAGTACTTC	CATSDPRSGGYEQYF
.	14	many	TRBV10-2	TRBJ2-7	TGCGCCAGCAGTGAGTCGACCGGCCTAGCGAGACAGTACTTC	CASSESTGLARQYF
.	14	few	TRBV4-1	TRBJ1-1	TGCGCCAGCAGCGTCAGGGAGTATAACACTGAAGCTTTCTTT	CASSVREYNTEAFF
.	14	few	TRBV7-2	TRBJ2-1	TGTGCCAGCAGCTTAGGCCTTGTGGGAGGTGAGCAGTTCTTC	CASSLGLVGGEQFF
TRBD2	15	.	TRBV7-2	TRBJ2-1	TGTGCCAGCAGCTCCCGGACTAGCGGGAGTAATGAGGAGTTCTTC	CASSSRTSGSNEEFF
.	14	.	TRBV14	TRBJ1-1	TGTGCCAGCAGCCAAAATCGGAGGAACACTGAAGCTTTCTTT	CASSQNRRNTEAFF
.	15	few	TRBV5-1	TRBJ2-1	TGCGCCAGCAGCTCCGGGGACGGCTCCTACAATGAGCAGTTCTTC	CASSSGDGSYNEQFF
.	13	.	TRBV5-1	TRBJ2-3	TGCGCCAGCAGCGCGGACAGCACAGATACGCAGTATTTT	CASSADSTDTQYF
TRBD2	15	few	TRBV7-8	TRBJ2-1	TGTGCCAGCCTGGAGGCCGGGACTAGCGTCAATGAGCAGTTCTTC	CASLEAGTSVNEQFF
.	15	few	TRBV9	TRBJ2-2	TGTGCCAGCAGCGTAGGCAGGACGAACACCGGGGAGCTGTTTTTT	CASSVGRTNTGELFF
.	15	few	TRBV11-2	TRBJ2-3	TGTGCCAGCAGTCCTGGGAGCGGCCGCACAGATACGCAGTATTTT	CASSPGSGRTDTQYF
.	12	few	TRBV29-1	TRBJ2-7	TGCAGCGTTGAGGTTTCAGGGGCCGAGCAGTACTTC	CSVEVSGAEQYF
TRBD2	14	many	TRBV12-3/TRBV12-4	TRBJ2-1	TGTGCCAGCACCCCGGAGGTAGCGGGCAATGAGCAGTTCTTC	CASTPEVAGNEQFF
TRBD2	16	many	TRBV7-9	TRBJ2-3	TGTGCCAGCAGCCCCGGACTAGCGGGCTTCACAGATACGCAGTATTTT	CASSPGLAGFTDTQYF
.	17	few	TRBV3-1	TRBJ2-5	TGTGCCAGCAGCCAGTCACGGGGGTCACGGCGGCGGGAGACCCAGTACTTC	CASSQSRGSRRRETQYF
.	13	.	TRBV7-2	TRBJ2-7	TGTGCCAGCAGCTTACCCGTCCACTACGAGCAGTACTTC	CASSLPVHYEQYF
.	13	.	TRBV7-2	TRBJ2-1	TGTGCCAGCAGCTTAGGACGTTTGTATGAGCAGTTCTTC	CASSLGRLYEQFF
.	15	few	TRBV29-1	TRBJ2-5	TGCAGCGTGGACGACAGGGAGGGCCGGTTAGAGACCCAGTACTTC	CSVDDREGRLETQYF
.	17	few	TRBV24-1	TRBJ2-2	TGTGCCACCAGTGATTTGGAGGGGGGAAAGGACACCGGGGAGCTGTTTTTT	CATSDLEGGKDTGELFF
TRBD1	16	.	TRBV7-9	TRBJ2-1	TGTGCCAGCAGCCCCACCGACAGGGGGCTGGTCAATGAGCAGTTCTTC	CASSPTDRGLVNEQFF
.	13	few	TRBV30	TRBJ1-6	TGTGCCTGGGATAGGAGAGAGGGTTCACCCCTCCACTTT	CAWDRREGSPLHF
.	15	.	TRBV14	TRBJ2-3	TGTGCCAGCAGCCAAGAGTCAGGGGGCACAGATACGCAGTATTTT	CASSQESGGTDTQYF
TRBD1	17	few	TRBV4-1	TRBJ1-2	TGCGCCAGCAGCAAAGATTCTCGGACAGGGGACTTCTATGGCTACACCTTC	CASSKDSRTGDFYGYTF
TRBD2	14	.	TRBV18	TRBJ2-1	TGTGCCAGCTCACCACCTACTAGCGGGAATGAGCAGTTCTTC	CASSPPTSGNEQFF
TRBD2	14	few	TRBV15	TRBJ2-1	TGTGCCACCAGCAGCCAACCCACCCTAGCGGGAGTTCTCTTC	CATSSQPTLAGVLF
TRBD2	15	few	TRBV29-1	TRBJ2-3	TGCAGCGTTGAAGCCCCGGGGAGGGGCCCAGATACGCAGTATTTT	CSVEAPGRGPDTQYF